Listed below are T cell receptor beta chains from one sample, sequenced in a study of T cells after yellow fever vaccination. TCRdb re-called the 5' RACE reads through MiXCR, storing one row per CDR3 protein. The data show hundreds of thousands of distinct CDR3 sequences, about 19% seen once. Sequences were derived from PBMCs, sampled 15 days after the yellow fever booster vaccination. Every receptor here comes from a man aged 30 to 45 who received the YFV17D yellow fever vaccine. CDR3s include the opening cysteine and the closing phenylalanine or tryptophan. The order of the fields is D gene, J gene, CDR3 length, clone size, V gene, CDR3 DNA, CDR3 protein. A D gene is named only where the DNA matches it firmly. Where a row states a size, it is once, few, many or the class of an expanded clone; other rows omit it.

>TRBD1|TRBJ1-5|17|few|TRBV7-2
TGTGCCAGCAGCGATACGGACAGGGGGTATAGCAATCAGCCCCAGCATTTT
CASSDTDRGYSNQPQHF
>TRBD1|TRBJ1-2|14|few|TRBV20-1
TGCAGTGCTTCCCCCGGGACAGGGAACTATGGCTACACCTTC
CSASPGTGNYGYTF
>NA|TRBJ1-4|15|NA|TRBV7-2
TGTGCCAGCAGCCGAGGCGGGATTACTAATGAAAAACTGTTTTTT
CASSRGGITNEKLFF
>NA|TRBJ2-3|14|NA|TRBV5-1
TGCGCCAGCAGCTTGGCCTCTGAGACAGATACGCAGTATTTT
CASSLASETDTQYF
>NA|TRBJ2-4|11|NA|TRBV6-2/TRBV6-3
TGTGCCAGCACAAGGGATAACATTCAGTACTTC
CASTRDNIQYF
>TRBD2|TRBJ2-1|16|NA|TRBV7-2
TGTGCCAGCAGCTTAGTTGCTAGCGGGAGTTTGAATGAGCAGTTCTTC
CASSLVASGSLNEQFF
>NA|TRBJ2-1|14|once|TRBV4-3
TGCGCCAGCAGCCAAGTTCGGGGCCTAAATGAGCAGTTCTTC
CASSQVRGLNEQFF
>NA|TRBJ1-1|15|few|TRBV6-2/TRBV6-3
TGTGCCAGCACACCCGCCGGACGGACGAACACTGAAGCTTTCTTT
CASTPAGRTNTEAFF
>TRBD2|TRBJ2-7|14|NA|TRBV27
TGTGCCAGCAGCCCAATCTCTAGCGGCTACGAGCAGTACTTC
CASSPISSGYEQYF
>NA|TRBJ2-3|15|NA|TRBV27
TGTGCCAGCAGTTTATCTACTGAGGGCAGAGATACGCAGTATTTT
CASSLSTEGRDTQYF
>NA|TRBJ2-5|18|few|TRBV4-3
TGCGCCAGCAGCCAAGATGTAAGGTACATACAGTACCAAGAGACCCAGTACTTC
CASSQDVRYIQYQETQYF
>TRBD2|TRBJ2-3|16|few|TRBV5-1
TGCGCCAGCAGCTTGGTAGTAAGCGGGACTGGAGATACGCAGTATTTT
CASSLVVSGTGDTQYF
>NA|TRBJ1-2|13|NA|TRBV28
TGTGCCAGCAGTTCCCCGGGGTCTTATGGCTACACCTTC
CASSSPGSYGYTF
>TRBD2|TRBJ2-3|15|NA|TRBV29-1
TGCAGCGGCGGGACTAGCGGGAGTATCGCAGATACGCAGTATTTT
CSGGTSGSIADTQYF
>NA|TRBJ2-2|16|few|TRBV7-2
TGTGCCAGCAGCTTAGTGGGGTCAAGAAACACCGGGGAGCTGTTTTTT
CASSLVGSRNTGELFF
>NA|TRBJ2-7|12|few|TRBV12-3/TRBV12-4
TGTGCCAGCAGTTCTTCAGACTACGAGCAGTACTTC
CASSSSDYEQYF
>NA|TRBJ2-1|15|NA|TRBV6-1
TGTGCCAGCAGTCGGCAGGGAAACTCCTACAATGAGCAGTTCTTC
CASSRQGNSYNEQFF
>TRBD2|TRBJ2-5|16|few|TRBV12-3/TRBV12-4
TGTGCCAGCCAACGCCTAGCGGGAGGGCCCCGGGAGACCCAGTACTTC
CASQRLAGGPRETQYF